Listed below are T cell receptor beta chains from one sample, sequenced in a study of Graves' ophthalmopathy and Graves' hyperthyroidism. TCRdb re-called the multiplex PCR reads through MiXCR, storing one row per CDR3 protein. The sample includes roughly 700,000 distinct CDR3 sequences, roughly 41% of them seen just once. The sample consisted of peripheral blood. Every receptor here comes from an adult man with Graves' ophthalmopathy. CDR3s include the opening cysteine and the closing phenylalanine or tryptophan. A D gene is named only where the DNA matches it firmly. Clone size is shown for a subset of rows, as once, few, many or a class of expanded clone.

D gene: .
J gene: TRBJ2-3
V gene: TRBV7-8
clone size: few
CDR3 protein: CASSPEVDSADTQYF
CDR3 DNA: TGTGCCAGCAGCCCAGAGGTCGACAGCGCAGATACGCAGTATTTT

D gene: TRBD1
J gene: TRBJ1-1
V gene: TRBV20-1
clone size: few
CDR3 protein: CSARTGGLNTEAFF
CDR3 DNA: TGCAGTGCAAGGACAGGGGGTCTGAACACTGAAGCTTTCTTT

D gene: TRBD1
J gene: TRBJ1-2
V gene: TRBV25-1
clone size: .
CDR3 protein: CASRLTGGHGYTF
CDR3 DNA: TGTGCCAGCAGGTTGACAGGGGGGCATGGCTACACCTTC

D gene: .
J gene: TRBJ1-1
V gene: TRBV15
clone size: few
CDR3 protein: CATSRDRVGVSGGTEAFF
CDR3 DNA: TGTGCCACCAGCAGAGACCGGGTCGGGGTCAGCGGGGGCACTGAAGCTTTCTTT

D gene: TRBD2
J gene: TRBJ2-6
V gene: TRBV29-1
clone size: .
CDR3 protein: CSVGGLASGANVLTF
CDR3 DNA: TGCAGCGTCGGGGGACTAGCCTCTGGGGCCAACGTCCTGACTTTC

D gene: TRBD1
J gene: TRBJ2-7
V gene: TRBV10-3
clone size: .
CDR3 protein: CAISGTGQGSYEQYF
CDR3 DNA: TGTGCCATCAGTGGAACTGGACAGGGTTCCTACGAGCAGTACTTC

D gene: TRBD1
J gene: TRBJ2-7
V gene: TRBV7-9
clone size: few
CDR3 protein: CASSHGQGVYEQYF
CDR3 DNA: TGTGCCAGCAGCCACGGACAGGGGGTCTACGAGCAGTACTTC

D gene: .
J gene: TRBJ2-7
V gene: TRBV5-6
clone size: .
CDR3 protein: CASSLPGRGVTYEQYF
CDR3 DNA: TGTGCCAGCAGCTTGCCGGGGCGGGGCGTGACCTACGAGCAGTACTTC

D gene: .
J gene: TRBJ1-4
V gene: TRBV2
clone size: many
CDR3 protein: CASSSGTGNEKLFF
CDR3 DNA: TGTGCCAGCAGCTCCGGGACTGGGAATGAAAAACTGTTTTTT

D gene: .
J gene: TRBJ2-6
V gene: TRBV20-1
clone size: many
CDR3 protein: CSARGGANVLTF
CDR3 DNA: TGCAGTGCGCGGGGTGGGGCCAACGTCCTGACTTTC

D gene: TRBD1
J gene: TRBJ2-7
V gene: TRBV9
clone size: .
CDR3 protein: CASSVGGTGVREQYF
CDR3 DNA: TGTGCCAGCAGCGTAGGTGGGACAGGGGTTCGCGAGCAGTACTTC

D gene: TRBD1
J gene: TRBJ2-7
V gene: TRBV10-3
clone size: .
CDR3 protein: CASRLTGTGRYEQYF
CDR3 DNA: TGTGCCAGCAGACTCACCGGGACAGGGAGGTACGAGCAGTACTTC

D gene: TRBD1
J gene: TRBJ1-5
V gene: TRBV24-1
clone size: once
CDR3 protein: CATSDLVGTGGQPQHF
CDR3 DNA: TGTGCCACCAGTGATTTGGTTGGGACAGGGGGTCAGCCCCAGCATTTT

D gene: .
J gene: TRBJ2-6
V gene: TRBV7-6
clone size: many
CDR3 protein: CASSPGNSGANVLTF
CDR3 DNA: TGTGCCAGCAGCCCCGGAAACTCTGGGGCCAACGTCCTGACTTTC

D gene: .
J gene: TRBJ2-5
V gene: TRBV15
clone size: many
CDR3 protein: CATSRDTGTQETQYF
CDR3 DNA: TGTGCCACCAGCAGAGACACAGGAACCCAAGAGACCCAGTACTTC

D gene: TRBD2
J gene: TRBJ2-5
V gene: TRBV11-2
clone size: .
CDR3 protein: CASSLGRGETRYF
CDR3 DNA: TGTGCCAGCAGCCTTGGGCGGGGGGAGACCCGGTACTTC

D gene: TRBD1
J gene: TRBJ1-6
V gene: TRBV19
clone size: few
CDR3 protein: CASSSRRDRIRDRNSPLHF
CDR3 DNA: TGTGCCAGTAGTAGCCGCCGGGACAGGATCAGGGACAGAAATTCACCCCTCCACTTT

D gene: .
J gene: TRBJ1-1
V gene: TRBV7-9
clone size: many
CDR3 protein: CASSLVSRATEAFF
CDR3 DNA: TGTGCCAGCAGCTTAGTCTCCAGGGCCACTGAAGCTTTCTTT

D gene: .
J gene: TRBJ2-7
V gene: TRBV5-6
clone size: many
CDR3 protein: CASSLTSEQYF
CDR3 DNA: TGTGCCAGCAGCTTGACCAGCGAGCAGTACTTC

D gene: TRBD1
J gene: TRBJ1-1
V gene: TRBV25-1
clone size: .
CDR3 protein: CAGSFDRGPNTEAFF
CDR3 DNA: TGTGCCGGCAGCTTTGACAGGGGGCCGAACACTGAAGCTTTCTTT

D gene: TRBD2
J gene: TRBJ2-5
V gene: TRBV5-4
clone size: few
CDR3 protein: CASSPRGGRQETQYF
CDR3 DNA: TGTGCCAGCTCACCAAGGGGAGGGCGCCAAGAGACCCAGTACTTC

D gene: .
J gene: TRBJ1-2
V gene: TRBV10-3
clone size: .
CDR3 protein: CASSERQANYGYTF
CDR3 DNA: TGTGCCAGCAGTGAGAGACAGGCTAACTATGGCTACACCTTC

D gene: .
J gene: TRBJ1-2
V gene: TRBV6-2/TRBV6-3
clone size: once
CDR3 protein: CASRSPGTGSGYTF
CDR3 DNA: TGTGCCAGCCGATCACCCGGGACCGGGAGTGGCTACACCTTC

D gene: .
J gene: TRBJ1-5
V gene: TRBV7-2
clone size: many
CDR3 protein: CASSSGTYQPQHF
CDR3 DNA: TGTGCCAGCAGCTCCGGGACCTATCAGCCCCAGCATTTT

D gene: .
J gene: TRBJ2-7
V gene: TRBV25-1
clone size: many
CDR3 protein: CASSDSPREQYF
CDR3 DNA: TGTGCCAGCAGTGATTCACCCAGAGAGCAGTACTTC

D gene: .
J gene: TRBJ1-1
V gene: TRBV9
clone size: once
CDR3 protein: CASSETGLAGAFF
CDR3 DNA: TGTGCCAGCAGCGAGACCGGACTAGCGGGAGCTTTCTTT

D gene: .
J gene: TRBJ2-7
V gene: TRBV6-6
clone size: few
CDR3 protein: CASSYRGSHEQYF
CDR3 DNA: TGTGCCAGCAGTTACCGGGGCAGCCACGAGCAGTACTTC

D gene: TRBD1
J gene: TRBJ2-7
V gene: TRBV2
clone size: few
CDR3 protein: CASSYDRDRVHEQYF
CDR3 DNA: TGTGCCAGCAGTTACGACCGGGACAGGGTCCACGAGCAGTACTTC

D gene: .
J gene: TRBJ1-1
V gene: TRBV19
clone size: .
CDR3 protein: CASSSYTRNTEAFF
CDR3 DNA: TGTGCCAGTAGTTCATACACGAGGAACACTGAAGCTTTCTTT

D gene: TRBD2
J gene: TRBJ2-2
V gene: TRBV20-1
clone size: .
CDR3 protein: CSAPVGGGLTGELFF
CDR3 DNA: TGCAGTGCACCAGTGGGCGGGGGACTCACCGGGGAGCTGTTTTTT

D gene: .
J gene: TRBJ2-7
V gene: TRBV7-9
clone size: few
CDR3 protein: CASSQRDYEQYF
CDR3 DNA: TGTGCCAGCAGCCAAAGGGACTACGAGCAGTACTTC

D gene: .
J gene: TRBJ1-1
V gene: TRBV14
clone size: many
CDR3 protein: CASSQVGGTEAFF
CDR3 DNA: TGTGCCAGCAGCCAGGTGGGAGGGACTGAAGCTTTCTTT

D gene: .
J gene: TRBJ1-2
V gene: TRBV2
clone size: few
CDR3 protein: CASRAGIGYTF
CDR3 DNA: TGTGCCAGCAGGGCAGGGATTGGCTACACCTTC

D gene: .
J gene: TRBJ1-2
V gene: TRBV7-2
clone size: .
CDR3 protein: CASSLGGNPGEYGYTF
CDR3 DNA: TGTGCCAGCAGCTTAGGGGGGAACCCGGGGGAGTATGGCTACACCTTC

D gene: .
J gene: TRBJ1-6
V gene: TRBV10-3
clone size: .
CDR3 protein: CAIGESLTENSPLHF
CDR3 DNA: TGTGCCATCGGCGAGTCGCTCACAGAGAATTCACCCCTCCACTTT

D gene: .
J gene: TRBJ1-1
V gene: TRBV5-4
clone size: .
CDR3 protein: CASSSGAMNTEAFF
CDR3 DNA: TGTGCCAGCAGCTCCGGAGCCATGAACACTGAAGCTTTCTTT

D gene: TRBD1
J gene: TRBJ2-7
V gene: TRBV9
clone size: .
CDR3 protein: CASSRGQGGSDYEQYF
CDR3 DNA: TGTGCCAGCTCACGGGGACAGGGTGGTTCTGACTACGAGCAGTACTTC

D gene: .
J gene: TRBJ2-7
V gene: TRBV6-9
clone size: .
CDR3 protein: CASSEALGGFEQYF
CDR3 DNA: TGTGCCAGCAGTGAAGCGCTGGGGGGCTTCGAGCAGTACTTC

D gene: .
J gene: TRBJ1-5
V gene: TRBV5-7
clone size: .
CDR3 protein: CARVPGSNQPQHF
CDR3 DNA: TGTGCCAGGGTTCCGGGTAGCAATCAGCCCCAGCATTTT

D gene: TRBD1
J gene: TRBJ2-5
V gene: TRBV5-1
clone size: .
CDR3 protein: CASSLAEGTGASRETQYF
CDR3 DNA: TGCGCCAGCAGCTTGGCCGAAGGGACAGGGGCCTCTAGAGAGACCCAGTACTTC

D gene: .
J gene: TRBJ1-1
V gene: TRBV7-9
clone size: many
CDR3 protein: CASSLIPTAEAFF
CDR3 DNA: TGTGCCAGCAGCTTAATTCCCACAGCTGAAGCTTTCTTT

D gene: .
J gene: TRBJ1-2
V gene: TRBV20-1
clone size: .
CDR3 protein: CSAREGGRNYGHTF
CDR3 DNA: TGCAGTGCTAGAGAGGGTGGCAGGAACTACGGCCACACCTTC

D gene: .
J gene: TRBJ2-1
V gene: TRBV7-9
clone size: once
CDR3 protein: CASSPGTSAYNEQFF
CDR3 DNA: TGTGCCAGCAGCCCCGGGACTTCCGCTTACAATGAGCAGTTCTTC

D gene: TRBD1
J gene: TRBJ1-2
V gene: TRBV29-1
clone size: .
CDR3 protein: CSVEGQGTGYTF
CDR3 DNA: TGCAGCGTTGAGGGACAGGGAACCGGCTACACCTTC

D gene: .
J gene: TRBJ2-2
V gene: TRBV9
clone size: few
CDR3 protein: CASSVGLNTGELFF
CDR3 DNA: TGTGCCAGCAGCGTAGGACTCAACACCGGGGAGCTGTTTTTT

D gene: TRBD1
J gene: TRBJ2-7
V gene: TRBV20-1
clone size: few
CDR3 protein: CSAGPRDRPYEQYF
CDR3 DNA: TGCAGTGCTGGACCCCGGGACAGGCCCTACGAGCAGTACTTC

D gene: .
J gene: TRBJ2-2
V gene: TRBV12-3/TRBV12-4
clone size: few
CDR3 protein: CASSPERANTGELFF
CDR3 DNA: TGTGCCAGCAGCCCTGAGAGGGCGAACACCGGGGAGCTGTTTTTT

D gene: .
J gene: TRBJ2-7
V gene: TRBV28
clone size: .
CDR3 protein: CASSLEGFGTGAYEQYF
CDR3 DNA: TGTGCCAGCAGTTTAGAAGGATTCGGGACTGGAGCCTACGAGCAGTACTTC

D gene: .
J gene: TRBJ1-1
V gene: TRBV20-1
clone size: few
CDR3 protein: CSARYRKNTEAFF
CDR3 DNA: TGCAGTGCTAGATATCGGAAGAACACTGAAGCTTTCTTT

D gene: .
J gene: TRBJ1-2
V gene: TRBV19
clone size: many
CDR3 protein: CASSHRQGSYGYTF
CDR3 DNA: TGTGCCAGTAGCCACCGACAAGGGAGCTATGGCTACACCTTC

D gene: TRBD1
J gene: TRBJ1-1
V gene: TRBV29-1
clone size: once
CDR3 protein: CSGGTGTGTMNTEAFF
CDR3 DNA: TGCAGCGGCGGGACCGGGACAGGGACCATGAACACTGAAGCTTTCTTT

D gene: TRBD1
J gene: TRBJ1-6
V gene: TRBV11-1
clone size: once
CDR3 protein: CASSLSTGVGSPLHF
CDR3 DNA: TGTGCCAGCAGCTTATCGACAGGGGTGGGCTCACCCCTCCACTTT

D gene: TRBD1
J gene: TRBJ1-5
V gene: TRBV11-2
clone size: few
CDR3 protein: CASSQEGTGPNQPQHF
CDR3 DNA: TGTGCCAGCAGCCAAGAAGGGACAGGCCCCAATCAGCCCCAGCATTTT